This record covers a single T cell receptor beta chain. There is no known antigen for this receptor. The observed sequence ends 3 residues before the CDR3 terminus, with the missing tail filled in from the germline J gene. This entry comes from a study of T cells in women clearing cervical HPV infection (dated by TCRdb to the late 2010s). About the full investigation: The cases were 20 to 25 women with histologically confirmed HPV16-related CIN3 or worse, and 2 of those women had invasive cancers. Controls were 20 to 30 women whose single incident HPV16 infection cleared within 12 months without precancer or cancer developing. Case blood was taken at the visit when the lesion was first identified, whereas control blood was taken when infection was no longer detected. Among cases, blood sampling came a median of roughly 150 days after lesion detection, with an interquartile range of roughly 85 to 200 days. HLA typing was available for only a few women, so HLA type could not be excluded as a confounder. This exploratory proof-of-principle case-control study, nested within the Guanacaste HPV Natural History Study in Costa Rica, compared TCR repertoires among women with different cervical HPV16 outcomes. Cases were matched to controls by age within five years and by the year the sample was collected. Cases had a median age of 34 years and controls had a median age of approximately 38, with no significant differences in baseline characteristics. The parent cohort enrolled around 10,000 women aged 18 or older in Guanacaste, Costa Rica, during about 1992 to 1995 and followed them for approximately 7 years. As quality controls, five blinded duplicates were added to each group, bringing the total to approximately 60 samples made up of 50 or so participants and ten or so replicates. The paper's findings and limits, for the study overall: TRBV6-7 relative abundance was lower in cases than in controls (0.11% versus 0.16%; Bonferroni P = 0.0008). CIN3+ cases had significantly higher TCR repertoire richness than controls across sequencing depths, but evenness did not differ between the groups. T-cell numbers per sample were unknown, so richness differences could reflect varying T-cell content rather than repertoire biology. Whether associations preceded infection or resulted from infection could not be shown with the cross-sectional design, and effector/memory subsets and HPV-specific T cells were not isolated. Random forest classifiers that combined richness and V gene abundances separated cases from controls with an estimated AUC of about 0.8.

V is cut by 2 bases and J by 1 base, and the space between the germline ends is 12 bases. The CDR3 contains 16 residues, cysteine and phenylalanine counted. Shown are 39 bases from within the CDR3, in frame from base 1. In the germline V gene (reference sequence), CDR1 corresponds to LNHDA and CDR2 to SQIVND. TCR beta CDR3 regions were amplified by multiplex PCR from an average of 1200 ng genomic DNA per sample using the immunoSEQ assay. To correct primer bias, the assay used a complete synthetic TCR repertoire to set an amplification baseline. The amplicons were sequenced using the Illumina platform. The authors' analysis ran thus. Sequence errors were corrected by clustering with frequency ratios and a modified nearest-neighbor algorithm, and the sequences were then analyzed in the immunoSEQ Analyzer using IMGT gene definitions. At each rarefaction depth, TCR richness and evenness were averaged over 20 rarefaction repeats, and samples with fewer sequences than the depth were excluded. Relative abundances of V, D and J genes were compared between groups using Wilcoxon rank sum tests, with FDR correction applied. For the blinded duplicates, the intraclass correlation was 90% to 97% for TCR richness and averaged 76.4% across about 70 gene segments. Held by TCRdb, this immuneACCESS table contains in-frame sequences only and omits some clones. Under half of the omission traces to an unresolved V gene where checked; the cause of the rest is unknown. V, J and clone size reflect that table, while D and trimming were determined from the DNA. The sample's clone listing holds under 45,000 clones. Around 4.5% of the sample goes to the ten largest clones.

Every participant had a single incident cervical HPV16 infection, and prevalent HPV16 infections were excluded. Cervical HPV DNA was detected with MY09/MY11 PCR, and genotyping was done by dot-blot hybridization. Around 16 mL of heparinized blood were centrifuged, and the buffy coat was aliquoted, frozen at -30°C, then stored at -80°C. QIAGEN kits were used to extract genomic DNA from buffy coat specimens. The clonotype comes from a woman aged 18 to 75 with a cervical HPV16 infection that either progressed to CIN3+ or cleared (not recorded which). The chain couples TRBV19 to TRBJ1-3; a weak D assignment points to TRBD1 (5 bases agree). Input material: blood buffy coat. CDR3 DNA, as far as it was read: TGTGCCAGTAGTATACAGGGCAGTGGGTCTGGAAACACC. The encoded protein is CASSIQGSGSGNT. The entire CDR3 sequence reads CASSIQGSGSGNTIYF.